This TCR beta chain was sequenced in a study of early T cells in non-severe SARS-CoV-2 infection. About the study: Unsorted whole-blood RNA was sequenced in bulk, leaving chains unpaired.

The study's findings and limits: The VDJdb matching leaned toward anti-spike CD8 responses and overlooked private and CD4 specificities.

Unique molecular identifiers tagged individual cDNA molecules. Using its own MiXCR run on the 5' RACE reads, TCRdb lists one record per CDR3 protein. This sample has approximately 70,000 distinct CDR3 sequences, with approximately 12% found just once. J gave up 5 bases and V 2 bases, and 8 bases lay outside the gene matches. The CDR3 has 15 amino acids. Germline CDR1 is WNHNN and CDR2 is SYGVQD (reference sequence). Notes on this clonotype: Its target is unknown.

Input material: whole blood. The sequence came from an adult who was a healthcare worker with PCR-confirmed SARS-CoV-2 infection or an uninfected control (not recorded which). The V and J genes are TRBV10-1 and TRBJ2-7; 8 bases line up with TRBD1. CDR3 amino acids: CASSERTGIFNEQYF. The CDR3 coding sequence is TGCGCCAGCAGTGAGAGGACAGGGATTTTCAACGAGCAGTACTTC.